The text below deals with one TCR beta chain. The antigen remains undetermined. No fewer than 5.5 micrograms of total RNA were isolated from every sample. Trimming cost V 6 bases and J 5 bases, with 14 bases left between them. Germline CDR1 and CDR2: ENHRY and SYGVKD. This CDR3 region has 14 residues. A second PCR, run for 7 to 11 cycles, used a sample-barcoded 5' primer plus a J-beta primer mix. Each cDNA molecule carried a tag from a template-switch adaptor that contained 12 random nucleotides. TCRdb re-derived calls from the 5' RACE reads in MiXCR, one entry per CDR3 protein. The repertoire includes over a million distinct CDR3 sequences, roughly 45% of them detected once, and 18% sits in the top ten. These data are taken from a study of blood T cells in healthy people across ages. Study results and caveats: There were more naive CD4+ cells and higher diversity in long-lived donors than in aged donors. Older individuals had lower TCR beta diversity per million T cells (the decline was roughly linear).

The rearrangement joins TRBV10-3 to TRBJ2-1; D may match TRBD1 or TRBD2 (6 bases each). The TCR was taken from a woman in her sixties in good health. Sequenced sample: blood. This CDR3 is CAIRRGDEDNEQFF. Written as DNA, the CDR3 is TGTGCCATCAGGAGGGGGGACGAAGACAATGAGCAGTTCTTC.